Listed below are T cell receptor beta chains from one sample, sequenced in a study of cytomegalovirus exposure and HLA in healthy donors. Clones were sequenced by immunoSEQ multiplex PCR, and TCRdb holds only the in-frame ones, with some missing. The sample records some 200,000 clones, 80% to 85% being singletons. Sequencing input: PBMCs. Receptors were obtained from a man aged 35 to 55 in good health and CMV-seropositive. CDR3s include the opening cysteine and the closing phenylalanine or tryptophan. The order of the fields is J gene, V gene, clone size, D gene, CDR3 protein, CDR3 DNA. The D gene is left open where the match is weak. Not all rows give a size; the values are once, few, many and, for expanded clones, a class.

TRBJ2-2 | TRBV4-3 | . | . | CASSHDSYTGELFF | TGCGCCAGCAGCCATGACTCCTACACCGGGGAGCTGTTTTTT
TRBJ2-1 | TRBV9 | . | TRBD2 | CASSVGGGGPFNEQFF | TGTGCCAGCAGCGTAGGGGGCGGGGGGCCTTTCAATGAGCAGTTCTTC
TRBJ2-7 | TRBV5-1 | . | . | CASSLEQGSEQYF | TGCGCCAGCAGCTTGGAGCAGGGGAGCGAGCAGTACTTC
TRBJ1-1 | TRBV6-6 | many | TRBD1 | CASSRQGYTEAFF | TGTGCCAGCAGCCGACAGGGGTACACTGAAGCTTTCTTT
TRBJ2-1 | TRBV7-3 | . | TRBD1 | CASSLAGGAFNEQFF | TGTGCCAGCAGCTTAGCAGGGGGCGCCTTCAATGAGCAGTTCTTC
TRBJ1-6 | TRBV19 | . | . | CASSIDAGDNSPLHF | TGTGCCAGTAGTATAGATGCAGGGGATAATTCACCCCTCCACTTT
TRBJ1-4 | TRBV9 | . | . | CASSVGSGGRNEKLFF | TGTGCCAGCAGCGTAGGGTCGGGGGGGCGTAATGAAAAACTGTTTTTT
TRBJ1-2 | TRBV11-2 | . | . | CASSPGTTTLGYTF | TGTGCCAGCAGCCCCGGGACAACTACGTTAGGCTACACCTTC
TRBJ1-5 | TRBV5-6 | . | . | CASSLMAGIQPQHF | TGTGCCAGCAGCTTGATGGCAGGCATTCAGCCCCAGCATTTT
TRBJ1-2 | TRBV2 | . | TRBD1 | CASSGDRADGYTF | TGTGCCAGCAGTGGGGACAGGGCCGATGGCTACACCTTC
TRBJ2-1 | TRBV11-3 | . | TRBD2 | CASSLAGGGASNEQFF | TGTGCCAGCAGCTTAGCCGGCGGGGGGGCTTCCAATGAGCAGTTCTTC
TRBJ2-5 | TRBV11-3 | once | . | CASSSYTKGLQETQYF | TGTGCCAGCAGCTCCTACACTAAGGGGCTCCAAGAGACCCAGTACTTC
TRBJ2-7 | TRBV28 | . | . | CASSLSEGEQYF | TGTGCCAGCAGTTTATCGGAGGGGGAGCAGTACTTC
TRBJ2-7 | TRBV18 | . | . | CASSLQENEQYF | TGTGCCAGCTCACTACAGGAGAACGAGCAGTACTTC
TRBJ2-4 | TRBV18 | . | TRBD1 | CASSHPGTGIAKNIQYF | TGTGCCAGCTCACACCCCGGGACAGGCATAGCCAAAAACATTCAGTACTTC
TRBJ2-1 | TRBV7-8 | . | TRBD2 | CASSLGGGGYNEQFF | TGTGCCAGCAGCCTTGGGGGCGGGGGGTACAATGAGCAGTTCTTC
TRBJ2-1 | TRBV18 | . | . | CASSRQAAYNEQFF | TGTGCCAGCTCCAGACAGGCCGCCTACAATGAGCAGTTCTTC
TRBJ1-2 | TRBV29-1 | . | . | CSVGELIQARVGYTF | TGCAGCGTTGGAGAACTTATACAAGCGCGGGTTGGCTACACCTTC
TRBJ2-2 | TRBV6-5 | . | . | CASSFGQGRTGELFF | TGTGCCAGCAGTTTTGGGCAGGGTAGGACCGGGGAGCTGTTTTTT
TRBJ2-7 | TRBV4-2 | . | TRBD2 | CASSQEVSERGSYEQYF | TGTGCCAGCAGCCAAGAGGTATCCGAGCGGGGGAGCTACGAGCAGTACTTC
TRBJ1-1 | TRBV7-8 | . | . | CASSFSRDTEAFF | TGTGCCAGCAGCTTTTCTCGGGACACTGAAGCTTTCTTT
TRBJ2-3 | TRBV7-3 | . | TRBD2 | CASSTGLVTDTQYF | TGTGCCAGCAGCACCGGACTAGTCACAGATACGCAGTATTTT
TRBJ1-3 | TRBV27 | . | . | CASSPRRFLGNTIYF | TGTGCCAGCAGTCCTCGGAGGTTTTTGGGAAACACCATATATTTT
TRBJ2-5 | TRBV18 | . | TRBD1 | CASAPNRGQKTQYF | TGTGCCAGCGCGCCAAACAGGGGGCAGAAGACCCAGTACTTC